Below are 16 T cell receptor beta chains sequenced from a single sample in a study of cytomegalovirus exposure and HLA in healthy donors. The PCR employed 60 Vbeta primers together with 13 Jbeta primers. Produced via immunoSEQ multiplex PCR; TCRdb's table is partial and in-frame only. The repertoire includes about 120,000 clones, over 60% of them detected once, and around 3.2% sits in the top ten. The sample was PBMCs. Source of these receptors: a woman aged 60-70 years in good health and CMV-seropositive.

The chain uses TRBV18 and TRBJ1-2; perhaps TRBD1 as D (6 bases). Germline-derived CDR1 and CDR2 are KGHSH and LQKENI. The CDR3 contains 15 residues. With 2 bases removed from V and 1 base from J, the gap between germline ends came to 11 bases. Here the CDR3 reads CASSPDRTDNYGYTF. The CDR3, as DNA: TGTGCCAGCTCACCAGACAGGACAGATAACTATGGCTACACCTTC.

The rearrangement links TRBV18 to TRBJ2-2; 8 bases map to TRBD2. V was pared by 1 base and J by 5 bases, with 0 bases of the junction left unmatched. CDR1 is KGHSH and CDR2 is LQKENI in the germline V gene. This CDR3 has 14 residues. The DNA for the CDR3 is TGTGCCAGCTCACCACTAGCGGGAACCGGGGAGCTGTTTTTT. Translated, it gives CASSPLAGTGELFF.

This clone was detected only a few times. The sample holds other DNA sequences that translate to the same CDR3. V usage is TRBV5-1 and J usage is TRBJ2-2, with TRBD2 identical over 11 bases. V was pared by 1 base and J by 2 bases, with 1 base of the junction left unmatched. The germline CDR1 and CDR2 sequences are SGHRS and YFSETQ. The CDR3 consists of 16 residues. The CDR3 coding sequence is TGCGCCAGCAGCTTGAGACTAGCGGGAAACACCGGGGAGCTGTTTTTT. Encoded protein: CASSLRLAGNTGELFF.

This clone was counted a few times. The V call is TRBV30, the J call TRBJ2-1; unclear D gene. Germline V CDR1 and CDR2: GTSNPN, SVGIG (reference sequence). V shed 0 bases and J shed 0 bases, with 9 bases lying between them. This CDR3 region has 15 residues. CDR3 nucleotide sequence: TGTGCCTGGAGTGTCATTGCGGTCTCCTACAATGAGCAGTTCTTC. This gives the protein CAWSVIAVSYNEQFF.

Points on this clone: A junction boundary mismatches the germline segment, possibly from a read error. The chain is built from TRBV12-5 and TRBJ2-3; 10 positions agree with TRBD1. Germline loops: CDR1 LGHNT, CDR2 FRNRAP. The CDR3 has 10 amino acids. The CDR3: CASGAGTGDF. In nucleotides, the CDR3 is TGTGCTAGTGGTGCCGGGACAGGGGATTTT.

The chain recombines TRBV19 with TRBJ2-3; the D gene is possibly TRBD2 (6 bases). The V gene's germline CDR1 is LNHDA and CDR2 SQIVND (reference sequence). The ends were cut back, 1 base at V and 2 bases at J, with 13 bases in the middle. The CDR3 extends over 16 amino acids. As DNA, the CDR3 is TGTGCCAGTAGTATAGGCGGGGCTAGCGCCACAGATACGCAGTATTTT. Encoded protein: CASSIGGASATDTQYF.

The chain recombines TRBV7-6 with TRBJ2-5, with 9 bases aligning to TRBD2. CDR1 is SGHVS, CDR2 FNYEAQ, per germline. The CDR3 has 16 amino acids. With 6 bases clipped from V and 1 base from J, the junction kept 9 bases outside the gene matches. Here the CDR3 reads CASRHRLAGLQETQYF. CDR3 DNA: TGTGCCAGCAGACATAGGCTAGCGGGACTCCAAGAGACCCAGTACTTC.

This rearrangement joins TRBV7-2 to TRBJ2-7; no clear D. Trimming shortened V by 3 bases and J by 5 bases, and 14 bases separated the two germline ends. Germline lookup yields CDR1 SGHTA and CDR2 FQGNSA. The CDR3 consists of 14 residues. The CDR3 bases are TGTGCCAGCAGCTTTCCCCCCCTCCCGGACGAGCAGTACTTC. Protein: CASSFPPLPDEQYF.

This CDR3 is CASRISGSGETQYF. The CDR3 nucleotides read TGTGCCAGCAGAATTAGCGGGAGTGGAGAGACCCAGTACTTC. The chain uses TRBV6-1 and TRBJ2-5, with TRBD2 matching 9 bases. V lost 6 bases, J lost 4 bases, and 6 bases stayed unmatched. This CDR3 comprises 14 residues. Germline assignment: CDR1 MNHNS and CDR2 SASEGT.

This clone was seen more than once but under ten times. The rearrangement links TRBV6-1 to TRBJ2-3; D perhaps matches TRBD2 (6 bases). The V end was cut by 2 bases, the J end by 4 bases, with 19 bases between. This CDR3 has 17 residues. The germline V gene encodes CDR1 MNHNS and CDR2 SASEGT. The chain's CDR3 is CASSEHRTEGTPDTQYF. The CDR3 nucleotides are TGTGCCAGCAGTGAACACAGAACTGAGGGGACTCCAGATACGCAGTATTTT.

The V gene is TRBV18, the J gene TRBJ2-7; perhaps TRBD2 as D (6 bases). Trimming shortened V by 1 base and J by 0 bases, and 16 bases separated the two germline ends. CDR3 length equals 17 residues. Germline assignment: CDR1 KGHSH and CDR2 LQKENI. The CDR3 loop reads CASSPRLVPGFSYEQYF. The CDR3 DNA reads as TGTGCCAGCTCACCACGACTAGTTCCTGGGTTCTCCTACGAGCAGTACTTC.

This chain uses TRBV7-9 with TRBJ2-7; unclear D gene. With 5 bases removed from V and 3 bases from J, the gap between germline ends came to 5 bases. CDR3 length: 11 residues. Per germline, CDR1 SEHNR and CDR2 FQNEAQ (reference sequence). This chain's CDR3 is CASSPLYEQYF. CDR3 nucleotides: TGTGCCAGCAGCCCCCTCTACGAGCAGTACTTC.

The J gene is TRBJ2-1, the V gene TRBV27; 9 positions match TRBD2. The CDR3 runs to 16 residues. Losses at the gene ends were 2 bases for V and 2 bases for J; bases not matched to a gene: 4. In germline, CDR1 is MNHEY, CDR2 SMNVEV (reference sequence). In DNA form, the CDR3 reads TGTGCCAGCAGTTTAATGGCGGGAGGGCCCTACAATGAGCAGTTCTTC. Translation: CASSLMAGGPYNEQFF.

The chain employs TRBV27 and TRBJ2-4; tentative D call: TRBD1 (6 bases). This CDR3 contains 16 residues. The germline gives CDR1 MNHEY, CDR2 SMNVEV (reference sequence). V was cut by 4 bases and J by 6 bases, with 19 bases left in between. This chain's CDR3 is CASSYGTPQPGNIQYF. CDR3 DNA sequence: TGTGCCAGCAGTTACGGGACACCCCAGCCAGGAAACATTCAGTACTTC.

The chain is built from TRBV6-1 and TRBJ2-5; D uncertain. V was trimmed by 5 bases and J by 1 base, leaving 2 bases between them. The CDR3 totals 11 residues. Germline V gives CDR1 MNHNS, CDR2 SASEGT. The CDR3 loop reads CASSRQETQYF. The DNA for the CDR3 is TGTGCCAGCAGTCGCCAAGAGACCCAGTACTTC.

The genes are TRBV2 and TRBJ1-2; TRBD1 is a possible D gene (5 bases). Germline V gene sequence: CDR1 SNHLY, CDR2 FYNNEI. The V and J ends lost 4 bases and 1 base respectively, with 13 bases between them. This CDR3 has 15 residues. The CDR3 coding sequence is TGTGCCAGCAGTGCCGACAGACGGAGTAACTATGGCTACACCTTC. Encoded protein: CASSADRRSNYGYTF. The full variable domain, rest sourced from reference TRBV2 and TRBJ1-2, is EPEVTQTPSHQVTQMGQEVILRCVPISNHLYFYWYRQILGQKVEFLVSFYNNEISEKSEIFDDQFSVERPDGSNFTLKIRSTKLEDSAMYFCASSADRRSNYGYTFGSGTRLTVV.